The clone carrying this TCR beta chain was seen a handful of times. No antigen is known for it. Time point of the sample: patch test 1, 2 weeks after DPC sensitization. Treatment here: therapeutic diphenylcyclopropenone sensitization with weekly scalp DPC. The data originate from a study of human T cells and chemical hapten exposure. For the study at large: The study sensitized with 2% DPC on an approximately 2 cm by approximately 2 cm patch of upper inner arm skin. Diphenylcyclopropenone was administered weekly to the scalp of patients throughout the roughly 23-week study.

The CDR3 has 14 residues. In germline, CDR1 is MNHEY, CDR2 SVGEGT. With 2 bases removed from V and 6 bases from J, the gap between germline ends came to 11 bases. One entry per CDR3 protein, called by TCRdb with MiXCR from the RACE reads. The repertoire includes about 340,000 distinct CDR3 sequences, around 7% of them detected once, and 7% to 10% sits in the top ten. General study findings and limits: TCRs whose frequency exceeded 1 in 1000 remained the same following DPC sensitization. It was expanded TCRs that formed significantly more large CDR3 similarity clusters than controls did.

The V call is TRBV6-2 or TRBV6-3, the J call TRBJ1-5, with D maybe TRBD1 (5 bases). The clonotype comes from a woman aged 18-29 years with alopecia areata. Some clones in this sample may be carry-over from other donors' samples. Sequenced here: whole blood, sampled in connection with sensitization to the hapten diphenylcyclopropenone (DPC). The CDR3 loop reads CASSYGAKFQPQHF. CDR3 DNA: TGTGCCAGCAGTTACGGGGCAAAGTTTCAGCCCCAGCATTTT.